One T cell receptor (beta chain) is described in this entry. Its antigen is as yet unknown. cDNA synthesis used the whole RNA isolate, giving expressed TCRB sequences. The data were produced by immunoSEQ multiplex PCR, yet TCRdb's version contains in-frame clones alone and is incomplete. This sample yields 900,000 or so clones, of which 15% to 20% are seen a single time; 0.02% to 0.03% belongs to the top ten. The CDR3 sequence is 16 residues long. Deletions cut 2 bases from V and 1 base from J, with 13 bases between. The germline V gene encodes CDR1 SGDLS and CDR2 YYNGEE. The data originate from a study of beta chain features in type 1 diabetes. Study-wide points: Within each of all four CD4+ subsets, Type 1 diabetes patients had TCRB CDR3s that were moderately but significantly shorter.

The specimen sequenced was naive CD4+ T cells from blood. The source of this sequence is a woman younger than 30 in good health. This chain joins TRBV9 and TRBJ2-1; D remains ambiguous. The CDR3 protein is CASSVLGDRSYNEQFF. The CDR3 region has the DNA TGTGCCAGCAGCGTCCTTGGCGACCGTTCCTACAATGAGCAGTTCTTC.